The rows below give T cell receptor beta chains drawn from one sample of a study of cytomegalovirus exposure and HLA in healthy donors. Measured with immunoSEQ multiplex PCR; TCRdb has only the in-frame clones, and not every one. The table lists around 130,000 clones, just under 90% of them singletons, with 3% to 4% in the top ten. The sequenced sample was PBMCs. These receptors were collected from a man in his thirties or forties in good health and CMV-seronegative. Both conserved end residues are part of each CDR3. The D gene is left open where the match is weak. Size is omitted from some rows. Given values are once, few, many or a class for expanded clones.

TGTGCCAGCAGTTCCCAGGGGGCGCTTTTTAGCCCTGAAGCTTTCTTT CASSSQGALFSPEAFF NA TRBV28 TRBD1 TRBJ1-1
TGTGCCAGCAGCGGGGGACTAGCCAATGAGCAGTTCTTC CASSGGLANEQFF NA TRBV5-5 TRBD2 TRBJ2-1
TGTGCCAGCAGCTCAGGGATGATAGGGGCCGACGAGCAGTACTTC CASSSGMIGADEQYF NA TRBV7-6 NA TRBJ2-7
TGTGCCAGCAGCGACGGGGCCGGGGAGCTGTTTTTT CASSDGAGELFF NA TRBV7-6 NA TRBJ2-2
TGTGCCAGCAGCGTAGGGGCAGGGGGCAACACTGAAGCTTTCTTT CASSVGAGGNTEAFF NA TRBV9 TRBD1 TRBJ1-1
TGTGCCAGCAGTTCTGGACAGAGCCTAATCAATCAGCCCCAGCATTTT CASSSGQSLINQPQHF NA TRBV6-5 NA TRBJ1-5
TGCGCCAGCAGCCAAGATTCACTACTGAACACTGAAGCTTTCTTT CASSQDSLLNTEAFF NA TRBV4-3 NA TRBJ1-1
TGTGCCAGCAGTTACGGCCCGCATCAGCCCCAGCATTTT CASSYGPHQPQHF NA TRBV6-5 NA TRBJ1-5
TGTGCCAGCTCATTAACCTCGGGACTAGCGGACTACACCGGGGAGCTGTTTTTT CASSLTSGLADYTGELFF NA TRBV18 TRBD2 TRBJ2-2
TGTGCCAGCAGCCACAGGGTTAATGAGCAGTTCTTC CASSHRVNEQFF once TRBV7-2 NA TRBJ2-1
TGTGCCAGCAGGCAAGGAGTCTCCTACGAGCAGTACTTC CASRQGVSYEQYF NA TRBV6-5 NA TRBJ2-7
TGTGCCAGTAGTGCCAAGACTTCGGGACTAGCGGGCAGCAATGAGCAGTTCTTC CASSAKTSGLAGSNEQFF NA TRBV19 TRBD2 TRBJ2-1
TGTGCCAGCAGCGTAGTGGCGGGGGCGCGAATCGAGACCCAGTACTTC CASSVVAGARIETQYF NA TRBV9 NA TRBJ2-5
TGTGCCAGCAGCCCTGGGACAGGGGGTTCCTACGAGCAGTACTTC CASSPGTGGSYEQYF NA TRBV28 TRBD1 TRBJ2-7
TGTGCCAGCAGCCTCTATGGGGGGTACGGCGGGGAGCTGTTTTTT CASSLYGGYGGELFF once TRBV7-8 NA TRBJ2-2
TGTGCCAGCAGTTTATCAGCGGGGGGCACCTACGAGCAGTACTTC CASSLSAGGTYEQYF NA TRBV27 TRBD2 TRBJ2-7
TGCGCCAGCAGCCTGGGACGGGGACTGACTAACTATGGCTACACCTTC CASSLGRGLTNYGYTF NA TRBV5-1 NA TRBJ1-2
TGTGCCAGCAGCTTAGACAGCTTGAACATTCAGTACTTC CASSLDSLNIQYF NA TRBV7-8 NA TRBJ2-4
TGTGCCAGCAGTTACGGTCCAGGGGCCCGACTGGGGGCTTTCTTT CASSYGPGARLGAFF NA TRBV6-5 NA TRBJ1-1
TGTGCCAGCAGTTTTTTACCGGGAGGTGAGCAGTTCTTC CASSFLPGGEQFF NA TRBV27 TRBD2 TRBJ2-1
TGTGCCAGCAGTTCTTGGAGTCTGAACACTGAAGCTTTCTTT CASSSWSLNTEAFF NA TRBV6-6 NA TRBJ1-1
TGTGCCAGCAGCGTGACAGGCAATCAGCCCCAGCATTTT CASSVTGNQPQHF NA TRBV9 NA TRBJ1-5
TGTGCCAGTAGGAAAGAGTTTCATGAGCAGTTCTTC CASRKEFHEQFF once TRBV19 NA TRBJ2-1
TGCAGCGGCAACAGGGGGGATGGCTACACCTTC CSGNRGDGYTF NA TRBV29-1 TRBD1 TRBJ1-2
TGTGCCAGTAGTCCCGCCCCCGGGTCCCACGAGCAGTACTTC CASSPAPGSHEQYF NA TRBV19 NA TRBJ2-7
TGCGCCAGCAGCCAAGGGAGGGCTGGGGCCAACGTCCTGACTTTC CASSQGRAGANVLTF once TRBV4-3 NA TRBJ2-6
TGTGCCAGCAGCTTAAACCGGGACAGCTTTGGGGAGACCCAGTACTTC CASSLNRDSFGETQYF NA TRBV7-9 TRBD1 TRBJ2-5
TGCAGCGGCGGTGGAGTCTCCTACAATGAGCAGTTCTTC CSGGGVSYNEQFF NA TRBV29-1 NA TRBJ2-1